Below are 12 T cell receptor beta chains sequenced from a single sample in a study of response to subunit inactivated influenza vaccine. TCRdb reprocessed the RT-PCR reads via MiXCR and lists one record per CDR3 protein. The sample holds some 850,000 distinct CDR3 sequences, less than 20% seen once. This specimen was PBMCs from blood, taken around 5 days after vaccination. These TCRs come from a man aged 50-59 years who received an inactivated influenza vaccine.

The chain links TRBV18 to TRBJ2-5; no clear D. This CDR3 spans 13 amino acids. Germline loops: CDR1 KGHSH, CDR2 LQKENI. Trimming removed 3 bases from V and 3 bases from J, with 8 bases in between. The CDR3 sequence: CASSPGWEETQYF. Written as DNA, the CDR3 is TGTGCCAGCTCACCGGGATGGGAAGAGACCCAGTACTTC.

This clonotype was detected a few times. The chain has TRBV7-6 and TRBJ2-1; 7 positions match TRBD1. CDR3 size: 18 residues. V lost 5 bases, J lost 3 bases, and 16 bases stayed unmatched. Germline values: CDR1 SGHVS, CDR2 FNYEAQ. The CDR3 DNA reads TGTGCCAGCAGCCGTTTGGGTATAGGACAGGAGTACTACAATGAGCAGTTCTTC. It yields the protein CASSRLGIGQEYYNEQFF.

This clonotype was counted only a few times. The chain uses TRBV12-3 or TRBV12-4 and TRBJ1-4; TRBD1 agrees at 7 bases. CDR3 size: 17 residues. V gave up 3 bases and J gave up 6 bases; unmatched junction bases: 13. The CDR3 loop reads CASSFFELQGLYEKLFF. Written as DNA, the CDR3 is TGTGCCAGCAGTTTTTTTGAGCTACAGGGGCTTTATGAAAAACTGTTTTTT.

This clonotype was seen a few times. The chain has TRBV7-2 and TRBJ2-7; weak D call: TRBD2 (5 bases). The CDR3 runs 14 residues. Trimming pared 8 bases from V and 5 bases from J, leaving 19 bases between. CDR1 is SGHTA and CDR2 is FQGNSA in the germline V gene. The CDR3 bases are TGTGCCAGCGCACGTGGGCTAGCTATCGACGAGCAGTACTTC. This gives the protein CASARGLAIDEQYF.

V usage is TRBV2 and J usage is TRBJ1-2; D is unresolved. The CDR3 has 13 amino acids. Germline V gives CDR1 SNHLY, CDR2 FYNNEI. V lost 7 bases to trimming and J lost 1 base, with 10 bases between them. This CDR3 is CASTESVNYGYTF. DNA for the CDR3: TGTGCCAGCACGGAATCCGTTAACTATGGCTACACCTTC.

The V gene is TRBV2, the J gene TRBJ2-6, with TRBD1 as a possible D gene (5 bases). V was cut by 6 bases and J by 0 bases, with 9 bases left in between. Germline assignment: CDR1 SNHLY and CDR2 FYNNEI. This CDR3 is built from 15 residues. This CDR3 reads CASRQDRSGANVLTF. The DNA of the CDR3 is TGTGCCAGCAGACAGGATCGCTCTGGGGCCAACGTCCTGACTTTC.

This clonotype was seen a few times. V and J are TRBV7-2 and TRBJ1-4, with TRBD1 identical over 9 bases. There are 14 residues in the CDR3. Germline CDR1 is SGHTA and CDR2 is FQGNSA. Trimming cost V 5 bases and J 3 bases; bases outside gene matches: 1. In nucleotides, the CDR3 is TGTGCCAGCAGCCGACAGGGGGCTAATGAAAAACTGTTTTTT. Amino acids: CASSRQGANEKLFF. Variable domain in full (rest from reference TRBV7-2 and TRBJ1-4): GAGVSQSPSNKVTEKGKDVELRCDPISGHTALYWYRQSLGQGLEFLIYFQGNSAPDKSGLPSDRFSAERTGGSVSTLTIQRTQQEDSAVYLCASSRQGANEKLFFGSGTQLSVL.

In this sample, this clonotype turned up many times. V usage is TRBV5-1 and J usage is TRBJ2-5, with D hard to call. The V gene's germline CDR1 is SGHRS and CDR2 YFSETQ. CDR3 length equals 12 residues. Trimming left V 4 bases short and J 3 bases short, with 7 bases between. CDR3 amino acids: CASSRGEETQYF. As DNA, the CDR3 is TGCGCCAGCAGCCGAGGCGAAGAGACCCAGTACTTC. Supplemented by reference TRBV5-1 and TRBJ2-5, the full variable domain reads KAGVTQTPRYLIKTRGQQVTLSCSPISGHRSVSWYQQTPGQGLQFLFEYFSETQRNKGNFPGRFSGRQFSNSRSEMNVSTLELGDSALYLCASSRGEETQYFGPGTRLLVL.

CDR3 sequence: CASRFRDRGYGYTF. For the CDR3, the DNA is TGTGCCAGCAGGTTTCGGGACAGGGGTTATGGCTACACCTTC. J is TRBJ1-2 and V is TRBV12-3 or TRBV12-4; 10 nucleotides line up with TRBD1. CDR3 length: 14 residues. The V and J ends lost 6 bases and 5 bases, in that order; junction bases with no gene match: 6.

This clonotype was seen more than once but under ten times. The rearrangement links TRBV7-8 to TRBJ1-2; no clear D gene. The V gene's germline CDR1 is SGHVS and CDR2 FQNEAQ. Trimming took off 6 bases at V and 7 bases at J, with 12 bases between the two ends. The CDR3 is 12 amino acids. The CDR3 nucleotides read TGTGCCAGCAGTCTCACAAAGGGTGGCTACACCTTC. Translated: CASSLTKGGYTF.

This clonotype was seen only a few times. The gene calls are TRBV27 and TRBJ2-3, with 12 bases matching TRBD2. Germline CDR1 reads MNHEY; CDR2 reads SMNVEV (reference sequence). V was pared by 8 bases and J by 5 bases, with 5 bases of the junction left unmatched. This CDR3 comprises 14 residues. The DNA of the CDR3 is TGTGCCAGCGGGGTGGGACTAGCGGGAGATACGCAGTATTTT. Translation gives CASGVGLAGDTQYF.

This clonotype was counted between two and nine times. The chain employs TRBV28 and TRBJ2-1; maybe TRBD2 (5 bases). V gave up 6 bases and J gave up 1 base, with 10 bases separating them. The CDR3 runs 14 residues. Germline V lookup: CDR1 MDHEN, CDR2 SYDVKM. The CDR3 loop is CASRPLESYNEQFF. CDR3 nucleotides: TGTGCCAGCAGACCACTAGAATCCTACAATGAGCAGTTCTTC.